The sequence of this T cell receptor (beta chain) was determined in a study of T-cell memory formation after mild COVID-19. Study overall: Largely donor-specific sequence clusters came from two donors.

Looked up from germline, CDR1 is LGHNT and CDR2 is FRNRAP. V gave up 6 bases and J gave up 0 bases, with 21 bases separating them. The CDR3 runs 18 residues. Employing constant-segment primers, 5'RACE generated TCR alpha and TCR beta cDNA libraries bearing sample barcodes and UMIs. A single record per CDR3 protein comes from TCRdb applying MiXCR to the 5' RACE reads. The sample consists of around 470,000 distinct CDR3 sequences, approximately 20% of them appearing once. As concerns this clonotype: Its antigen is unidentified.

Study results and limitations: Contracting clones from day 15 to 85 showed balanced CD4/CD8; later expanders favored CD4+.

This clonotype was sampled from an adult woman who had mild COVID-19 (a few samples of this study predate the infection). Cell type and time point are not known. The specimen sequenced was PBMCs or a T cell subset sorted from them (not recorded which). The V gene is TRBV12-5, the J gene TRBJ2-1, with D possibly TRBD2 on 6 matching bases. The CDR3 region is CASGPPRGKGFSYNEQFF. CDR3 DNA sequence: TGTGCTAGTGGCCCGCCCCGGGGGAAGGGGTTCTCCTACAATGAGCAGTTCTTC.